This TCR beta chain emerged from a study of technical replicates of blood from a few donors. Assay: immunoSEQ multiplex PCR; the TCRdb copy retains only in-frame clones and omits some. The sample consists of about 82,000 clones, over 95% of them appearing once. About this clone itself: Other nucleotide sequences in the sample specify the same CDR3.

The TCR was taken from a human donor in good health. The sample taken for sequencing was T cells isolated from PBMCs.

The CDR3 DNA is TGTGCCAGCAGTCTCTACGAGCAGTACTTC. Protein: CASSLYEQYF. This chain uses TRBV28 with TRBJ2-7; no definite D call. The CDR3 is 10 amino acids. Per germline, CDR1 MDHEN and CDR2 SYDVKM. V was pared by 5 bases and J by 3 bases, with 2 bases between.